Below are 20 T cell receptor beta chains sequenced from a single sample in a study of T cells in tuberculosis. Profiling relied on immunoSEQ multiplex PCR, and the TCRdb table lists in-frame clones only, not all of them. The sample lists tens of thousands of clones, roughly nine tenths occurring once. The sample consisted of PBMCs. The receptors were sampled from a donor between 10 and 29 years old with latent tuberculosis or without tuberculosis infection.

The CDR3 nucleotides read TGTGCCAGCAGATTTAACCGGGACAGTTATGGCTACACCTTC. This encodes CASRFNRDSYGYTF. This chain uses TRBV6-5 with TRBJ1-2; TRBD1 aligns across 7 bases. The CDR3 runs to 14 residues. Germline lookup yields CDR1 MNHEY and CDR2 SVGAGI. Trimming removed 6 bases from V and 5 bases from J; junction bases left unmatched: 9.

The CDR3 here is CASSVGQTGQETQYF. The CDR3 nucleotides read TGTGCCAGCAGCGTAGGACAGACCGGCCAAGAGACCCAGTACTTC. The rearrangement uses TRBV9 and TRBJ2-5; TRBD1 is a possible D gene (5 bases). The CDR3 contains 15 residues. In germline, CDR1 is SGDLS, CDR2 YYNGEE. The germline V and J ends were trimmed by 0 bases and 1 base, with 10 bases remaining between them.

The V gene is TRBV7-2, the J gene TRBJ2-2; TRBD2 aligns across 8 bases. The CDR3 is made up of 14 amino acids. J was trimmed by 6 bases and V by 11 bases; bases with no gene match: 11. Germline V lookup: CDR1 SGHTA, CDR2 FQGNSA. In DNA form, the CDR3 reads TGTGCCTCTTCCGGGACTAGGTCGCCCGGGGAGCTGTTTTTT. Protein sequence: CASSGTRSPGELFF.

DNA for the CDR3: TGTGCCAGCAGGCGGGCTAGCGGGGGAGAGACCCAGTACTTC. Translating it yields CASRRASGGETQYF. The chain carries TRBV7-2 and TRBJ2-5; 10 positions agree with TRBD2. CDR1 and CDR2 from the germline V gene are SGHTA and FQGNSA. V gave up 6 bases and J gave up 4 bases; unmatched junction bases: 5. The CDR3 sequence is 14 residues long.

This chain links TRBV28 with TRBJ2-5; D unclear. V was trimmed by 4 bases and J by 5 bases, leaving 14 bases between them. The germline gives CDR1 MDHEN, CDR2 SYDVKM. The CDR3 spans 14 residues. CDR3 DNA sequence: TGTGCCAGCAGTTCTCAGGTCCTGACGGAGACCCAGTACTTC. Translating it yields CASSSQVLTETQYF.

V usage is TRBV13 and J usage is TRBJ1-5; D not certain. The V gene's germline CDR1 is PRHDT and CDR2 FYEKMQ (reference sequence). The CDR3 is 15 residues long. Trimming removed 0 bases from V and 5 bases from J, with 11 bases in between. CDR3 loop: CASSLGYIPHQPQHF. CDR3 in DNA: TGTGCCAGCAGCTTAGGTTATATTCCCCATCAGCCCCAGCATTTT.

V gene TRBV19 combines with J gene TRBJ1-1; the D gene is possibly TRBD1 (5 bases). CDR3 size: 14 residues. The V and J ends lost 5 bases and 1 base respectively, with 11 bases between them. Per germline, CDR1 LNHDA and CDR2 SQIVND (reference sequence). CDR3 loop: CASSDRDWNTEAFF. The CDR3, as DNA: TGTGCCAGTAGTGACCGGGACTGGAACACTGAAGCTTTCTTT.

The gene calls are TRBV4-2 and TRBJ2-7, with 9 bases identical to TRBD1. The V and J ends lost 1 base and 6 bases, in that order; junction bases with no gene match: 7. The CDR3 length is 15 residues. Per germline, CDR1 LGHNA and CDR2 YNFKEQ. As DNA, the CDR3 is TGTGCCAGCAGCCAAGGGGACAGGGAATTGGGCGAGCAGTACTTC. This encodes CASSQGDRELGEQYF.

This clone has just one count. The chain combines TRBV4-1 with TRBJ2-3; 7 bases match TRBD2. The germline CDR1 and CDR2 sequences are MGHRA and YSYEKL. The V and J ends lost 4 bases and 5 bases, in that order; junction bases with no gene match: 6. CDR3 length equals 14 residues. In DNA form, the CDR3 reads TGCGCCAGCAGCCGAGTAACTAGCGAAGATACGCAGTATTTT. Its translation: CASSRVTSEDTQYF.

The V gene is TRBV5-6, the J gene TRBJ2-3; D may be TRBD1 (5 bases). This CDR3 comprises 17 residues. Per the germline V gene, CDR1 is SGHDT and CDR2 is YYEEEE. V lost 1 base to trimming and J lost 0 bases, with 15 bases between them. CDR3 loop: CASSLKGRGYSTDTQYF. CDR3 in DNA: TGTGCCAGCAGCTTGAAGGGTAGGGGTTATAGCACAGATACGCAGTATTTT.

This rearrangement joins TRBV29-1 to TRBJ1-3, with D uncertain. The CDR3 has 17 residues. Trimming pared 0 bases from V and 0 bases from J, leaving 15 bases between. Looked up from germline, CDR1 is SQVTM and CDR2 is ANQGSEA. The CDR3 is CSVEDREDSGSGNTIYF. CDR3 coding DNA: TGCAGCGTTGAAGATCGCGAGGATTCGGGCTCTGGAAACACCATATATTTT.

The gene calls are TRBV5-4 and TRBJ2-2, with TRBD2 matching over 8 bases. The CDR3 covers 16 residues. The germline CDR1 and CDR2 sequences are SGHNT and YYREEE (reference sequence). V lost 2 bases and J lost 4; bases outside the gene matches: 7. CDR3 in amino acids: CASSLPRGVTTGELFF. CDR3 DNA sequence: TGTGCCAGCAGCTTACCGCGGGGGGTGACCACCGGGGAGCTGTTTTTT.

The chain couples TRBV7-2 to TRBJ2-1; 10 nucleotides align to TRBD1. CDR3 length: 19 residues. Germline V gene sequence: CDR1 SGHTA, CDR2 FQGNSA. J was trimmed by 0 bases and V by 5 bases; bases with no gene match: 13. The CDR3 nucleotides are TGTGCCAGCAGCATGGGACAGGGGACGGGGGGACTCTCCTACAATGAGCAGTTCTTC. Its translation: CASSMGQGTGGLSYNEQFF.

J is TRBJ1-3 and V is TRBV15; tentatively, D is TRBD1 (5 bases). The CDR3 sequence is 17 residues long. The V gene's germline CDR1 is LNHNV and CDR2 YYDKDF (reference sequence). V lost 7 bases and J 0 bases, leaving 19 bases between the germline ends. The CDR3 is CATTTRDAGDSGNTIYF. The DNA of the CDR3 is TGTGCCACCACCACCCGGGATGCGGGGGACTCTGGAAACACCATATATTTT.

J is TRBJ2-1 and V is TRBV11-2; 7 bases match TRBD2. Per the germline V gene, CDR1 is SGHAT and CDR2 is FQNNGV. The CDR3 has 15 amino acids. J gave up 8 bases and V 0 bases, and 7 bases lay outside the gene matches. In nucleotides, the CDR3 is TGTGCCAGCAGCTTAGAAGCGGGGTACGACGATGAGCAGTTCTTC. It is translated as CASSLEAGYDDEQFF.

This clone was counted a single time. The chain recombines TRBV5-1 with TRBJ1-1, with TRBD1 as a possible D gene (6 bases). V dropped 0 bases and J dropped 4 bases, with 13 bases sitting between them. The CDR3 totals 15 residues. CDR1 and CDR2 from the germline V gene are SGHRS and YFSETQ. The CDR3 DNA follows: TGCGCCAGCAGCTTGGGCCAGGGGACCGGCACTGAAGCTTTCTTT. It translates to CASSLGQGTGTEAFF.

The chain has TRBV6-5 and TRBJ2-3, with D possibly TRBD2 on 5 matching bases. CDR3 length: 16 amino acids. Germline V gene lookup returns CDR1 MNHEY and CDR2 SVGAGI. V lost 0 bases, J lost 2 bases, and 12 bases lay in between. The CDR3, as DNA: TGTGCCAGCAGTTACTCGATAAGCGGCTACACAGATACGCAGTATTTT. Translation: CASSYSISGYTDTQYF.

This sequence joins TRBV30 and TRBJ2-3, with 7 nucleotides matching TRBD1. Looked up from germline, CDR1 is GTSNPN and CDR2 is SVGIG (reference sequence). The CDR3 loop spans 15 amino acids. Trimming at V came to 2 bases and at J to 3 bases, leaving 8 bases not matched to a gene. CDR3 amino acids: CAWSLDRVRTDTQYF. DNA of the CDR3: TGTGCCTGGAGTCTCGACAGGGTACGGACAGATACGCAGTATTTT.

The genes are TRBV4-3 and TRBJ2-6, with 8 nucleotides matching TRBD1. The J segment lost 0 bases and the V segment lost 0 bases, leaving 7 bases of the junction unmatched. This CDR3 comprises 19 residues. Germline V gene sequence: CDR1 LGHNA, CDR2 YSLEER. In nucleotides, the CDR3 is TGCGCCAGCAGCCAAGAGAGGGGACAGGTGTACTCTGGGGCCAACGTCCTGACTTTC. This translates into CASSQERGQVYSGANVLTF.

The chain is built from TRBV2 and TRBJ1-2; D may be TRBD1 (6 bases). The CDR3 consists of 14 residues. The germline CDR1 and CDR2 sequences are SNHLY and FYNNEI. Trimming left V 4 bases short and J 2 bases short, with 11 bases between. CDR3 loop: CASSVRGGNYGYTF. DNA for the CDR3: TGTGCCAGCAGTGTTAGGGGGGGGAACTATGGCTACACCTTC. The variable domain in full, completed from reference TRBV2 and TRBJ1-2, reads EPEVTQTPSHQVTQMGQEVILRCVPISNHLYFYWYRQILGQKVEFLVSFYNNEISEKSEIFDDQFSVERPDGSNFTLKIRSTKLEDSAMYFCASSVRGGNYGYTFGSGTRLTVV.